These T cell receptor beta chains were read from a single sample in a study of CXCR3-negative and CXCR3-positive naive CD8 T cells. TCRdb re-called the 5' RACE reads; every CDR3 protein appears as one record, without DNA. This sample's table reports around 140,000 distinct CDR3 sequences. The specimen sequenced was naive CXCR3- CD8+ T cells from blood. The receptors here all came from a human donor in good health. Some clones in this sample may be carry-over from other donors' samples. The CDR3 runs from the conserved cysteine through the conserved F or W.

CASSRDTRQDYEQYF	TRBJ2-7	TRBV12-3/TRBV12-4
CSVDDRGSNGYTF	TRBJ1-2	TRBV29-1
CASSLDRGYEQYF	TRBJ2-7	TRBV7-9
CASSFLIRRQGSPGELFF	TRBJ2-2	TRBV28
CSAVPGLVYEQYF	TRBJ2-7	TRBV20-1
CASSYDRVSDYEQYF	TRBJ2-7	TRBV6-6
CASSDRGRFSYEQYF	TRBJ2-7	TRBV7-9
CASSPETSGRAGDTQYF	TRBJ2-3	TRBV4-1
CASSRSLAANEQFF	TRBJ2-1	TRBV19
CSAKYRGYEKLFF	TRBJ1-4	TRBV20-1
CAWSLGRANEQFF	TRBJ2-1	TRBV30
CSARDRASGGYTF	TRBJ1-2	TRBV20-1